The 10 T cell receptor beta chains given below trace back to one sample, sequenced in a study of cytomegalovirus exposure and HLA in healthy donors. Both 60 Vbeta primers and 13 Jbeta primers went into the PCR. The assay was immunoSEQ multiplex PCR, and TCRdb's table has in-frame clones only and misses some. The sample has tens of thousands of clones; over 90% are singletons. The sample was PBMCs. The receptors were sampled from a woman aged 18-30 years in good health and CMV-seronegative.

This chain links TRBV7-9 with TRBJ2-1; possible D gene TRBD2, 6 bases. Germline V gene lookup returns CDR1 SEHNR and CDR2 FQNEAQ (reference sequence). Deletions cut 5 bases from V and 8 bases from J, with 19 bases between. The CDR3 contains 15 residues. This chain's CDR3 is CASSQLGRGFDEQFF. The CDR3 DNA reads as TGTGCCAGCAGCCAACTAGGTCGGGGGTTCGATGAGCAGTTCTTC. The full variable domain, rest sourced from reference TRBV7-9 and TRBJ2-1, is DTGVSQNPRHKITKRGQNVTFRCDPISEHNRLYWYRQTLGQGPEFLTYFQNEAQLEKSRLLSDRFSAERPKGSFSTLEIQRTEQGDSAMYLCASSQLGRGFDEQFFGPGTRLTVL.

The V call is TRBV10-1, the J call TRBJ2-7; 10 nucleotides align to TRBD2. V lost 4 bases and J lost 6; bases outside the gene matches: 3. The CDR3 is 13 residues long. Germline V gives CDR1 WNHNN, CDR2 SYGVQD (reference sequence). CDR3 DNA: TGCGCCAGCAGTGCTAGCGGGGGCTCCGAGCAGTACTTC. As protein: CASSASGGSEQYF.

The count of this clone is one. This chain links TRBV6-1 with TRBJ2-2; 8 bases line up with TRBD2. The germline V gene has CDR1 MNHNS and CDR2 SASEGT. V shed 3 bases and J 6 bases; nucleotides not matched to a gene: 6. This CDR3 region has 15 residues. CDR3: CASSDSGRSSGELFF. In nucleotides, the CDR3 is TGTGCCAGCAGTGACAGCGGGAGATCATCCGGGGAGCTGTTTTTT.

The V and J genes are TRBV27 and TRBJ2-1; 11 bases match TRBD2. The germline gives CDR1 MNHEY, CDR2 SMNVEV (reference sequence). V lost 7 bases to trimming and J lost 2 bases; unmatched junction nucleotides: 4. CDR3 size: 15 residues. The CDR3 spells CASNLGLAAYNEQFF. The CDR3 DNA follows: TGTGCCAGCAACCTGGGACTAGCGGCCTACAATGAGCAGTTCTTC.

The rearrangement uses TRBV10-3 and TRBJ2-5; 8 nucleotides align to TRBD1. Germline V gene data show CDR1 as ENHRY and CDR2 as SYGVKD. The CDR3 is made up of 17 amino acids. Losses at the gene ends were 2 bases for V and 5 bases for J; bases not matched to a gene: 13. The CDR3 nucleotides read TGTGCCATCAGTGAGCCCCCAGGACAGGGCCACGGGGAGACCCAGTACTTC. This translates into CAISEPPGQGHGETQYF.

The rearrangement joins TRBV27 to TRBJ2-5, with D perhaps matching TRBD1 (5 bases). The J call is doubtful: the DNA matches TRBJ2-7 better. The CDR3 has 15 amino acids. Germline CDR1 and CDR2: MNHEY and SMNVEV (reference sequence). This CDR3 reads CASSFSDTSSYEQYF. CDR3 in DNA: TGTGCCAGCAGTTTCTCGGACACAAGCTCCTACGAGCAGTACTTC.

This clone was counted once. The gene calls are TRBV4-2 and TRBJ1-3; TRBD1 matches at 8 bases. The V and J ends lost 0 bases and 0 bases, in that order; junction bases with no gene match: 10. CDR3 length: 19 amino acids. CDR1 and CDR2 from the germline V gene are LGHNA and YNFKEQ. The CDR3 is CASSQDRATGEISGNTIYF. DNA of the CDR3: TGTGCCAGCAGCCAAGATCGTGCGACAGGGGAAATCTCTGGAAACACCATATATTTT.

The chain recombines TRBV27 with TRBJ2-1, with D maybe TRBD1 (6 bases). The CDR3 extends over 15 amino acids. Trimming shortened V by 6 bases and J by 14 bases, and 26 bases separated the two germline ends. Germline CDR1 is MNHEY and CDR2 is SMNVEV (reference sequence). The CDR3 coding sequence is TGTGCCAGCAGGCCTACGGGGTTTTCCAAACCAGGGGAGTTCTTC. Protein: CASRPTGFSKPGEFF.

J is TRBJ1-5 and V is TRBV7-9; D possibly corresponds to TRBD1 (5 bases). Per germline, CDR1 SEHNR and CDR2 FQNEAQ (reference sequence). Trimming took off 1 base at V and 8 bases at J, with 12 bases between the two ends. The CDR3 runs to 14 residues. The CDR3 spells CASSLGGTEEPQHF. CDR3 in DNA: TGTGCCAGCAGCTTAGGGGGCACCGAGGAGCCCCAGCATTTT.

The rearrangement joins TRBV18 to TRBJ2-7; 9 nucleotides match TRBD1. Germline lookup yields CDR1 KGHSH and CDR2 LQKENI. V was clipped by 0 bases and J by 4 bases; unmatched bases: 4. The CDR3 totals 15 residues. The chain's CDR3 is CASSPPGQGPYEQYF. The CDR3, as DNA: TGTGCCAGCTCACCACCGGGACAGGGACCGTACGAGCAGTACTTC.